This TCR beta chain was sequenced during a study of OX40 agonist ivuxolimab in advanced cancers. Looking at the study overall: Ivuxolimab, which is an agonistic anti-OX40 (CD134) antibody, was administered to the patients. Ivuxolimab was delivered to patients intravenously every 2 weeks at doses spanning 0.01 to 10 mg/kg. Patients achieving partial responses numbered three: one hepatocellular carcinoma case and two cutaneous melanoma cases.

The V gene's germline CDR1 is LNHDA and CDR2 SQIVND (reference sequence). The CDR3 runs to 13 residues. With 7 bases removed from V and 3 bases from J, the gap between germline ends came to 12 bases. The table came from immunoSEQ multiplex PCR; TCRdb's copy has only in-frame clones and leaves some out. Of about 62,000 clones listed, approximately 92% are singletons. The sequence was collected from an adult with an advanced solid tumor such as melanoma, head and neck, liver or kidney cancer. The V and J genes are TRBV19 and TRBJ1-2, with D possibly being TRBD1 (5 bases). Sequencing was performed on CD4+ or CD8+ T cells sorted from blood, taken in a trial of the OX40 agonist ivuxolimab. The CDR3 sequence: CASTSDSYYGYTF. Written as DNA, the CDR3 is TGTGCCAGTACCTCCGACAGCTACTATGGCTACACCTTC.